Shown below are 5 T cell receptor beta chains from a single sample sequenced in a study of breast tumors, draining lymph nodes, adjacent tissues. TCRdb recomputed calls from the multiplex PCR reads with MiXCR, one row per CDR3 protein. The table records about 180,000 distinct CDR3 sequences, 30% to 35% of them present only once. Samples came from axillary lymph nodes draining the breast cancer. Source material: axillary lymph node tissue. The receptor set was obtained from a female donor with breast cancer. Some clones in this sample may be carry-over from other donors' samples.

With regard to this clonotype: This likely comes from a read error, as the CDR3 has no conserved phenylalanine or tryptophan at its end. The DNA is left out, because the CDR3 cannot be placed on it with certainty; the CDR3 is given as TCRdb lists it. V is TRBV24-1 and J is TRBJ1-4. Germline CDR1 KGHDR, CDR2 SFDVKD. The CDR3 length equals 9 residues, ends included. CDR3 protein: CATSDLGGA.

The chain couples TRBV20-1 to TRBJ2-4, with D unresolved. CDR1 is DFQATT and CDR2 is SNEGSKA in the germline V gene (reference sequence). Trimming stripped 4 bases from V and 0 bases from J, with 19 bases between. This CDR3 has 17 residues. CDR3 DNA sequence: TGCAGTGCTACAGGCTTCTCTTCCCCACTAGCCAAAAACATTCAGTACTTC. It is translated as CSATGFSSPLAKNIQYF.

This clonotype has only a few counts. The CDR3 sequence: CASSFGPLAGKQYF. CDR3 nucleotides: TGTGCCAGCAGTTTCGGTCCTCTGGCGGGGAAGCAGTACTTC. V usage is TRBV27 and J usage is TRBJ2-7; tentative D call: TRBD2 (6 bases). The germline CDR1 and CDR2 sequences are MNHEY and SMNVEV (reference sequence). The V and J ends lost 3 bases and 8 bases respectively, with 17 bases between them. This CDR3 is 14 amino acids long.

This clonotype was counted at least ten times. The genes are TRBV7-2 and TRBJ1-2, with 11 bases lining up with TRBD1. The ends lost 6 bases at V and 8 bases at J; junction bases unmatched: 5. The CDR3 has 13 amino acids. The germline gives CDR1 SGHTA, CDR2 FQGNSA. CDR3 amino acids: CASRSDRGRGYTF. CDR3 DNA: TGTGCCAGCAGGTCGGACAGGGGGCGAGGCTACACCTTC.

The V and J genes are TRBV28 and TRBJ2-3, with D perhaps matching TRBD2 (6 bases). Germline V gene sequence: CDR1 MDHEN, CDR2 SYDVKM. With 4 bases removed from V and 0 bases from J, the gap between germline ends came to 14 bases. This CDR3 spans 16 amino acids. CDR3 bases: TGTGCCAGCAGTTCCCGTGCGGGGTCTAGCACAGATACGCAGTATTTT. Protein sequence: CASSSRAGSSTDTQYF.